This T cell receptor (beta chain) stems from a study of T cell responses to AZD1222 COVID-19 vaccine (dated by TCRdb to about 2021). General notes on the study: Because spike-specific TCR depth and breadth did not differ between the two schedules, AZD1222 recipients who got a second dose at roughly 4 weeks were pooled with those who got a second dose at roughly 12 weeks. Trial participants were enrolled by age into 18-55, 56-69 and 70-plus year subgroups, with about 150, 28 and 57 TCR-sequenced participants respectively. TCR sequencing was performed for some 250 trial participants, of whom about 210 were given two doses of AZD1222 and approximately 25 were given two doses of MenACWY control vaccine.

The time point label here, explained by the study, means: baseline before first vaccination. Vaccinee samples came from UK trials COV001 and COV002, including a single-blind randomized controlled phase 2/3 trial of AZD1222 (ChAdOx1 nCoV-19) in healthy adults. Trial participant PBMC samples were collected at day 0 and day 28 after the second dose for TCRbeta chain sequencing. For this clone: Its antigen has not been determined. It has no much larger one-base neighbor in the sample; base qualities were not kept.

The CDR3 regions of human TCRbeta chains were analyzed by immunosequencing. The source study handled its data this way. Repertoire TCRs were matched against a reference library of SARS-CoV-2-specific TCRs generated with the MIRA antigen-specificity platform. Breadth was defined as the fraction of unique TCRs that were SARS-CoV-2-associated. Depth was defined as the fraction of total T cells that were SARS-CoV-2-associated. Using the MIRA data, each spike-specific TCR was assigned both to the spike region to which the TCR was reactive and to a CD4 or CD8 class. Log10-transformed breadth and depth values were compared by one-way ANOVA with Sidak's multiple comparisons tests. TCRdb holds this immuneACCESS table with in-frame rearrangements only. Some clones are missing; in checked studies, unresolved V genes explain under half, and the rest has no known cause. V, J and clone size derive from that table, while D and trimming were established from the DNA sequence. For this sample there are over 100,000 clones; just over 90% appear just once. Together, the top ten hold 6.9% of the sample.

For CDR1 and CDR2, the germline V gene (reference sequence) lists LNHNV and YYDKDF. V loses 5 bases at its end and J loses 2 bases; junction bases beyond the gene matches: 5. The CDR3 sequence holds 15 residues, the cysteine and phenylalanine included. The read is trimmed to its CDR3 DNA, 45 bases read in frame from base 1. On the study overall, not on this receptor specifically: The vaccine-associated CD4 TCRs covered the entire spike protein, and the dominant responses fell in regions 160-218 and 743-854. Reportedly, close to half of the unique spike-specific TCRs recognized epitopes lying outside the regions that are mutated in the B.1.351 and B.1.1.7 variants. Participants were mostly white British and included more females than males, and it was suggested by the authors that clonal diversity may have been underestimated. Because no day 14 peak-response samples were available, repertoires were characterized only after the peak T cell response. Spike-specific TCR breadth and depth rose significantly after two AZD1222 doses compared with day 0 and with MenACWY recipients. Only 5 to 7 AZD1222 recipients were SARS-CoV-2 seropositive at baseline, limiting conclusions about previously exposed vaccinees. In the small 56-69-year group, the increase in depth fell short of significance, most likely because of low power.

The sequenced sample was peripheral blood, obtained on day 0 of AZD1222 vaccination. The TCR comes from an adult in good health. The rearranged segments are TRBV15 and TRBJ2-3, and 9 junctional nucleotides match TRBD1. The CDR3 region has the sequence CATSRQGGPTDTQYF. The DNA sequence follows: TGTGCCACCAGCCGACAGGGGGGCCCCACAGATACGCAGTATTTT.